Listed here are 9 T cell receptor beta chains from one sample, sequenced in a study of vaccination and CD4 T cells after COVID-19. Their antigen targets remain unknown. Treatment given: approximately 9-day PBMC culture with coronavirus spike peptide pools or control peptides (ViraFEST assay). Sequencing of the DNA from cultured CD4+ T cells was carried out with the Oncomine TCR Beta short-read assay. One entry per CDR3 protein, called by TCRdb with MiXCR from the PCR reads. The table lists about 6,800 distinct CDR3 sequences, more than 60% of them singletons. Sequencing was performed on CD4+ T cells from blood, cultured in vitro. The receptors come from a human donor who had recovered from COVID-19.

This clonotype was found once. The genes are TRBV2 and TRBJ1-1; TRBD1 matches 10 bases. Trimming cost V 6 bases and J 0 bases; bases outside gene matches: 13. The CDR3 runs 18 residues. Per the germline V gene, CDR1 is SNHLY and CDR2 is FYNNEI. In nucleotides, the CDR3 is TGTGCCAGCAGGAAGTCCCGGGACAGGGGTAGGGTGAACACTGAAGCTTTCTTT. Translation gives CASRKSRDRGRVNTEAFF.

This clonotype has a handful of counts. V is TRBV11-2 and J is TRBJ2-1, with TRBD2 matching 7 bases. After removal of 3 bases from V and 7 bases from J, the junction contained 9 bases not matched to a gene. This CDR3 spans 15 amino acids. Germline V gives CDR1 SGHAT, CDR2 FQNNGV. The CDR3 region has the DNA TGTGCCAGCAGCTTCTTTGCGGGAGCTGGAAATGAGCAGTTCTTC. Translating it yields CASSFFAGAGNEQFF. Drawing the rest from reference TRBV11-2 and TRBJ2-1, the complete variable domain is EAGVAQSPRYKIIEKRQSVAFWCNPISGHATLYWYQQILGQGPKLLIQFQNNGVVDDSQLPKDRFSAERLKGVDSTLKIQPAKLEDSAVYLCASSFFAGAGNEQFFGPGTRLTVL.

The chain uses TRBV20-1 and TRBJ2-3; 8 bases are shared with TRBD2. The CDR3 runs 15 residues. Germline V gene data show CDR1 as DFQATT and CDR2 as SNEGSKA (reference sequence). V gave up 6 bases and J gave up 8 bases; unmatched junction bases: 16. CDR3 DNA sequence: TGCAGTGCCCCGGTGGGGACTAGTGAAACCGTTACGCAGTATTTT. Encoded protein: CSAPVGTSETVTQYF.

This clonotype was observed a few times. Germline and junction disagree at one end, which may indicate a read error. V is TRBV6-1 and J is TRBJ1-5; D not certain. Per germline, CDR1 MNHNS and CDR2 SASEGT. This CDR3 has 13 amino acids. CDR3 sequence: CASSGAPSQPQHF. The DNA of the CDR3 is TGTGCCAGCAGTGGCGCCCCTAGTCAGCCTCAGCATTTT.

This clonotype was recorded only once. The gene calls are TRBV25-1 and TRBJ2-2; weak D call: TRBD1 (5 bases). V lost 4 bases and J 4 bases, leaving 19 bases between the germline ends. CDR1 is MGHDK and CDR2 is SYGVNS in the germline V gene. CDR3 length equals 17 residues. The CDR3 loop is CASSGGLVTLTTGELFF. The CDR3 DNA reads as TGTGCCAGCAGTGGGGGCCTTGTGACCCTGACCACCGGGGAGCTGTTTTTT.

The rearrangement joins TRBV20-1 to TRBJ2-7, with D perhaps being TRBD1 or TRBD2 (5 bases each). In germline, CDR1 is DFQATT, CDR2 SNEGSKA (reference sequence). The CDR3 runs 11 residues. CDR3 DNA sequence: TGCCAATACTCAGGGAGCTACGAGCAGTACTTC. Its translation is CQYSGSYEQYF.

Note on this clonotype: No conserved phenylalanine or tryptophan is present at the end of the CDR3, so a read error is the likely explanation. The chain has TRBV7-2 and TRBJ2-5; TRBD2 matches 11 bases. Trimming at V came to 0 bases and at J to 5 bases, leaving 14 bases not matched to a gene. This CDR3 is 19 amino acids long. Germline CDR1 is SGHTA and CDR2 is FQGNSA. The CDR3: CASSLARKLAGAGGETQYL. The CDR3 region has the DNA TGTGCCAGCAGCTTAGCGAGGAAACTAGCGGGAGCTGGAGGGGAGACCCAGTACTTA.

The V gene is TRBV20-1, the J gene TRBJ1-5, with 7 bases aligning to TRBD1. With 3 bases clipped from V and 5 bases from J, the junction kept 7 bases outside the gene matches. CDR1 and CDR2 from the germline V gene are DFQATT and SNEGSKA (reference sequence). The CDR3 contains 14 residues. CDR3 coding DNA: TGCAGTGCTAGGTCATGGGACAGCTATCAGCCCCAGCATTTT. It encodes CSARSWDSYQPQHF.

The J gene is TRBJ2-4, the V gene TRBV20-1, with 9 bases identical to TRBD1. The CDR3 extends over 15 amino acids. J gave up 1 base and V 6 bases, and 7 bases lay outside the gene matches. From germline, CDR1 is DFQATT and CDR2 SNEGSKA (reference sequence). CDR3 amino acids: CSARTGALAKNIQYF. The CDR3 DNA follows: TGCAGTGCCCGGACAGGGGCCCTGGCCAAAAACATTCAGTACTTC.